The 9 T cell receptor beta chains below were found in one sample sequenced in a study of T cell changes during pregnancy in multiple sclerosis. Clones were sequenced by immunoSEQ multiplex PCR, and TCRdb holds only the in-frame ones, with some missing. The sample contains about 98,000 clones, approximately 90% of which appear only once. Sequencing was performed on peripheral blood, taken after pregnancy. These receptors all come from a female donor in good health, enrolled as a control in a pregnancy study.

The genes are TRBV5-1 and TRBJ2-3; 7 nucleotides agree with TRBD2. The germline gives CDR1 SGHRS, CDR2 YFSETQ. V was clipped by 4 bases and J by 2 bases; unmatched bases: 7. This CDR3 contains 15 residues. CDR3 nucleotide sequence: TGCGCCAGCAGCACCGGACTAGGAAACACAGATACGCAGTATTTT. It is translated as CASSTGLGNTDTQYF.

The V call is TRBV27, the J call TRBJ2-3, with D possibly TRBD1 on 5 matching bases. Trimming cost V 6 bases and J 1 base, with 17 bases left between them. The CDR3 contains 16 residues. Germline-derived CDR1 and CDR2 are MNHEY and SMNVEV (reference sequence). This CDR3 is CASSRARVVGTDTQYF. In DNA form, the CDR3 reads TGTGCCAGCAGCCGAGCCAGGGTAGTTGGCACAGATACGCAGTATTTT.

To note about this clone: A read error is likely, as this CDR3 ends without the conserved phenylalanine or tryptophan. The V call is TRBV7-2, the J call TRBJ1-2; TRBD1 matches at 8 bases. CDR1 and CDR2 from the germline V gene are SGHTA and FQGNSA. The CDR3 is 14 amino acids. V was clipped by 3 bases and J by 7 bases; unmatched bases: 7. The CDR3 spells CASSFSQGAPGYTL. CDR3 coding DNA: TGTGCCAGCAGCTTCTCCCAGGGGGCGCCTGGCTACACCCTC.

This clone was seen more than once but under ten times. The chain joins TRBV4-1 to TRBJ1-4; tentatively, D is TRBD1 (5 bases). V dropped 3 bases and J dropped 2 bases, with 16 bases sitting between them. From germline, CDR1 is MGHRA and CDR2 YSYEKL. The CDR3 covers 17 residues. CDR3 sequence: CASSHKRGDVTNEKLFF. DNA of the CDR3: TGCGCCAGCAGCCACAAACGGGGGGATGTGACTAATGAAAAACTGTTTTTT.

The chain has TRBV6-5 and TRBJ2-5, with 7 bases aligning to TRBD1. In germline, CDR1 is MNHEY, CDR2 SVGAGI. V dropped 2 bases and J dropped 1; count of bases not matched to a gene: 4. The CDR3 sequence is 15 residues long. Here the CDR3 DNA reads TGTGCCAGCAGTTACGCAGGGGGTTTCCAAGAGACCCAGTACTTC. This codes for CASSYAGGFQETQYF.

J is TRBJ1-2 and V is TRBV2, with 12 bases matching TRBD1. The V and J ends lost 6 bases and 7 bases, in that order; junction bases with no gene match: 6. From germline, CDR1 is SNHLY and CDR2 FYNNEI. The CDR3 has 14 amino acids. The CDR3 DNA reads TGTGCCAGCAGCCCCGGGACAGGGGGCGGTGGCTACACCTTC. This translates into CASSPGTGGGGYTF.

V usage is TRBV6-1 and J usage is TRBJ2-7, with D hard to call. This CDR3 has 15 residues. Looked up from germline, CDR1 is MNHNS and CDR2 is SASEGT. V shed 0 bases and J shed 0 bases, with 9 bases lying between them. The CDR3 coding sequence is TGTGCCAGCAGTGAAGCACCCCAGAACTCCTACGAGCAGTACTTC. The encoded protein is CASSEAPQNSYEQYF.

The chain links TRBV30 to TRBJ1-3; 9 bases fit TRBD1. CDR1 is GTSNPN and CDR2 is SVGIG in the germline V gene (reference sequence). The V gene end was trimmed by 5 bases and the J gene end by 6 bases; junction bases not matched to a gene: 2. This CDR3 contains 12 residues. The CDR3 here is CAWLQGANTIYF. The CDR3 nucleotides are TGTGCCTGGTTACAGGGGGCAAACACCATATATTTT. Using reference TRBV30 and TRBJ1-3 for the parts outside the CDR3, the full variable domain is SQTIHQWPATLVQPVGSPLSLECTVEGTSNPNLYWYRQAAGRGLQLLFYSVGIGQISSEVPQNLSASRPQDRQFILSSKKLLLSDSGFYLCAWLQGANTIYFGEGSWLTVV.

The chain is built from TRBV28 and TRBJ1-6; a weak D match, TRBD1 (6 bases). CDR3 length equals 13 residues. Germline V gives CDR1 MDHEN, CDR2 SYDVKM. V dropped 3 bases and J dropped 9 bases, with 9 bases sitting between them. The CDR3 sequence: CASSFRGSSPLHF. CDR3 DNA: TGTGCCAGCAGTTTCAGGGGAAGTTCACCCCTCCACTTT.